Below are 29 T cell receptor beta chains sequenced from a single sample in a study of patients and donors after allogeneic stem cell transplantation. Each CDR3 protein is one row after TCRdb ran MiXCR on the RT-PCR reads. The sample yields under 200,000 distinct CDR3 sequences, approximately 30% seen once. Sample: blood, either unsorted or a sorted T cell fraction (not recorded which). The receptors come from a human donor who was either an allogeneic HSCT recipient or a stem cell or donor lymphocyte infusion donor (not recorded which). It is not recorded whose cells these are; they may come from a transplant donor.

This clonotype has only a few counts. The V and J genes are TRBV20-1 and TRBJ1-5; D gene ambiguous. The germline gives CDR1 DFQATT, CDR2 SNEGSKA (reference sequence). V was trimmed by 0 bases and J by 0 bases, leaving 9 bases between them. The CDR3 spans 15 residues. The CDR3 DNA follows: TGCAGTGCTAGAGACAGGAAAATTAGCAATCAGCCCCAGCATTTT. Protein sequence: CSARDRKISNQPQHF.

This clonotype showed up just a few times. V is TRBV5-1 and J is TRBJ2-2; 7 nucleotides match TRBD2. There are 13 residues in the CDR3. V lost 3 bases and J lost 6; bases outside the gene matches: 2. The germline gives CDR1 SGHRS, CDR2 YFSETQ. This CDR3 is CASSSTSAGELFF. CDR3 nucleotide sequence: TGCGCCAGCAGCTCCACTAGCGCCGGGGAGCTGTTTTTT.

CDR3 nucleotides: TGCGCCAGCAGCCGGGACAGGGCTGGAGAGACCCAGTACTTC. This sequence encodes CASSRDRAGETQYF. The V gene is TRBV4-1, the J gene TRBJ2-5; 9 nucleotides agree with TRBD1. The CDR3 sequence is 14 residues long. V lost 4 bases and J lost 4; bases outside the gene matches: 4. The germline gives CDR1 MGHRA, CDR2 YSYEKL.

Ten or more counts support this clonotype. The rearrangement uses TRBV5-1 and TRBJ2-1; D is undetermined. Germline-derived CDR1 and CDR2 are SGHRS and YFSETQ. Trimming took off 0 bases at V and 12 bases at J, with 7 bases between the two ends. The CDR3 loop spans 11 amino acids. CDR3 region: CASSLGTGQFF. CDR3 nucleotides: TGCGCCAGCAGCTTGGGAACCGGGCAGTTCTTC.

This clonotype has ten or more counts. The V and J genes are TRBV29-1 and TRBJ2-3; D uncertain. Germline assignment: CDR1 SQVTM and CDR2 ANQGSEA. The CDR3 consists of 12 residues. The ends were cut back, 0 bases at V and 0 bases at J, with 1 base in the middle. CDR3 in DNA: TGCAGCGTTGAAGAGAGCACAGATACGCAGTATTTT. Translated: CSVEESTDTQYF.

The CDR3 reads CASSLSPLAGLYNEQFF. Written as DNA, the CDR3 is TGTGCCAGCAGTTTGTCCCCTCTAGCGGGCCTTTACAATGAGCAGTTCTTC. The chain employs TRBV28 and TRBJ2-1, with 8 bases fitting TRBD2. Looked up from germline, CDR1 is MDHEN and CDR2 is SYDVKM. The CDR3 spans 17 residues. Trimming cost V 3 bases and J 4 bases; bases outside gene matches: 11.

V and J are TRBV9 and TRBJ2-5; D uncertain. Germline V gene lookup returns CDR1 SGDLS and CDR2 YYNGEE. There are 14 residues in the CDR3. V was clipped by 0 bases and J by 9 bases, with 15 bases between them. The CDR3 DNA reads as TGTGCCAGCAGCGTAGGGGTGACGGCGTACTCCCAGTACTTC. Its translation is CASSVGVTAYSQYF.

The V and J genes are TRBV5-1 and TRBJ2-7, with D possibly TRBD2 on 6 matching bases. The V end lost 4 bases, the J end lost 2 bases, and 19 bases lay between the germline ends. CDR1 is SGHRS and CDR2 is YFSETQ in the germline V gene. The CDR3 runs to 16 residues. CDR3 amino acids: CASSPDPGLNPYEQYF. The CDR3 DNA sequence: TGCGCCAGCAGCCCGGATCCGGGACTGAATCCCTACGAGCAGTACTTC. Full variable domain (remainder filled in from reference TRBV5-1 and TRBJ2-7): KAGVTQTPRYLIKTRGQQVTLSCSPISGHRSVSWYQQTPGQGLQFLFEYFSETQRNKGNFPGRFSGRQFSNSRSEMNVSTLELGDSALYLCASSPDPGLNPYEQYFGPGTRLTVT.

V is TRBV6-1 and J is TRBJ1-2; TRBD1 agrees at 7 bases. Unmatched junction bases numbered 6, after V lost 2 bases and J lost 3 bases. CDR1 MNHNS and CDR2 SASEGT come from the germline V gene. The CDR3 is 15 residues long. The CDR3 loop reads CASSESDRAHYGYTF. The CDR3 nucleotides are TGTGCCAGCAGTGAATCTGACAGGGCCCACTATGGCTACACCTTC.

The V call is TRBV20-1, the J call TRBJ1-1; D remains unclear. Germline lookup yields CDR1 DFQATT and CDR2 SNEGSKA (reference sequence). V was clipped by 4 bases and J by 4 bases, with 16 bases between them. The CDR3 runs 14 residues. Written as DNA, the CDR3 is TGCAGTGCTATAGGATTCGGAGCCCTCACTGAAGCTTTCTTT. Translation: CSAIGFGALTEAFF.

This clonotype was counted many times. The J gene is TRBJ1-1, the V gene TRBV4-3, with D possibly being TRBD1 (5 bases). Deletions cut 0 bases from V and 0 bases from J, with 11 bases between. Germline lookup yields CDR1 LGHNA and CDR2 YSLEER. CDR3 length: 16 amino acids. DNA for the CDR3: TGCGCCAGCAGCCAAGAGGGGGTAGGAATGAACACTGAAGCTTTCTTT. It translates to CASSQEGVGMNTEAFF.

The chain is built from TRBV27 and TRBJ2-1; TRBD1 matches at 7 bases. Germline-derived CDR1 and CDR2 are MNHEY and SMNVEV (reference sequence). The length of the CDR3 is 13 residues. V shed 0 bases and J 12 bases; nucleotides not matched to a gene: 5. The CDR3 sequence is CASSLSGRGSQFF. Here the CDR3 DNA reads TGTGCCAGCAGTTTATCGGGCAGGGGGTCGCAGTTCTTC.

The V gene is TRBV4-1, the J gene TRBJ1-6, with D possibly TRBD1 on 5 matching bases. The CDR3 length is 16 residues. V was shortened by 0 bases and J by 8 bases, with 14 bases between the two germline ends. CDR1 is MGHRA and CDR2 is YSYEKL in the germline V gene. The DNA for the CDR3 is TGCGCCAGCAGCCAAGAGAGAGCAGGGTTCTATTCACCCCTCCACTTT. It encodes CASSQERAGFYSPLHF.

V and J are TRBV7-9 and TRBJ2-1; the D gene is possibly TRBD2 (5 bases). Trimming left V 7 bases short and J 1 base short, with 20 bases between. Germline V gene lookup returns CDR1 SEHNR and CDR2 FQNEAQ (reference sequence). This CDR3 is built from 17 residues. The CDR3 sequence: CASKCRGWPTSYNEQFF. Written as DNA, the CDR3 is TGTGCCAGCAAATGTCGAGGGTGGCCAACTTCCTACAATGAGCAGTTCTTC.

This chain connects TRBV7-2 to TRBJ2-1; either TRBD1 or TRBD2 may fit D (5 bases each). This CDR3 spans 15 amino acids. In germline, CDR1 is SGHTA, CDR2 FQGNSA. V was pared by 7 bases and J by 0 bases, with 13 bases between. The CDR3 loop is CASTPGTNSYNEQFF. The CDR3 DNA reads TGTGCCAGCACGCCCGGGACGAACTCCTACAATGAGCAGTTCTTC.

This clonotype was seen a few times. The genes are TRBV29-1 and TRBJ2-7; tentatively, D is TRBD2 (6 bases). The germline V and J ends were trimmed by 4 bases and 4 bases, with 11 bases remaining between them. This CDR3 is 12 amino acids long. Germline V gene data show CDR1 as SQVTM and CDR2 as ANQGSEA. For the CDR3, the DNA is TGCAGCGTTGGTCCCGGGAGTTACGAGCAGTACTTC. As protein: CSVGPGSYEQYF.

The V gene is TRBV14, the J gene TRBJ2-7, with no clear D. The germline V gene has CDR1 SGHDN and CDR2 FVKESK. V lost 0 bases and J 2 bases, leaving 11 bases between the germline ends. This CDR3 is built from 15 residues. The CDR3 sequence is CASSQDLGSAYEQYF. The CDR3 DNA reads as TGTGCCAGCAGCCAAGATCTGGGTAGTGCCTACGAGCAGTACTTC.

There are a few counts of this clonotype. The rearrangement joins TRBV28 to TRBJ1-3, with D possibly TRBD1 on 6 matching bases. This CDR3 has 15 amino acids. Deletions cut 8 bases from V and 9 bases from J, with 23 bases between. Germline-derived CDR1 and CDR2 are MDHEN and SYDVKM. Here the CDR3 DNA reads TGTGCCAGCCGTCCTTCCAGGGGCCCTCGGAGCACCATATATTTT. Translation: CASRPSRGPRSTIYF.

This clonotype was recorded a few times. This CDR3 is CASRTGQGGNQPQHF. CDR3 coding DNA: TGTGCCAGCAGGACGGGACAGGGGGGCAATCAGCCCCAGCATTTT. The chain couples TRBV2 to TRBJ1-5; 11 bases align to TRBD1. The germline V gene has CDR1 SNHLY and CDR2 FYNNEI. V gave up 6 bases and J gave up 2 bases; unmatched junction bases: 3. This CDR3 is 15 amino acids long. Drawing the rest from reference TRBV2 and TRBJ1-5, the complete variable domain is EPEVTQTPSHQVTQMGQEVILRCVPISNHLYFYWYRQILGQKVEFLVSFYNNEISEKSEIFDDQFSVERPDGSNFTLKIRSTKLEDSAMYFCASRTGQGGNQPQHFGDGTRLSIL.

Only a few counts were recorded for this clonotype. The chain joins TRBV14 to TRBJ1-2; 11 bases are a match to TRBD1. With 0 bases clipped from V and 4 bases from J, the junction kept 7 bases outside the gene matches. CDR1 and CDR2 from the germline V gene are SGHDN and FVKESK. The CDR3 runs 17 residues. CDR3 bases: TGTGCCAGCAGCCAAGATTCTTGGACAGGGGGCTCCTATGGCTACACCTTC. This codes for CASSQDSWTGGSYGYTF. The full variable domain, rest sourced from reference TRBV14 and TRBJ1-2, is EAGVTQFPSHSVIEKGQTVTLRCDPISGHDNLYWYRRVMGKEIKFLLHFVKESKQDESGMPNNRFLAERTGGTYSTLKVQPAELEDSGVYFCASSQDSWTGGSYGYTFGSGTRLTVV.

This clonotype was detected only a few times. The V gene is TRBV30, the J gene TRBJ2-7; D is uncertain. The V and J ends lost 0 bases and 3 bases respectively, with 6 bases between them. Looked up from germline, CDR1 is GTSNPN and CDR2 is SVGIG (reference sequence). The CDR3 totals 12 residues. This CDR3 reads CAWSVQSYEQYF. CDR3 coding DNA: TGTGCCTGGAGTGTGCAGAGCTACGAGCAGTACTTC.

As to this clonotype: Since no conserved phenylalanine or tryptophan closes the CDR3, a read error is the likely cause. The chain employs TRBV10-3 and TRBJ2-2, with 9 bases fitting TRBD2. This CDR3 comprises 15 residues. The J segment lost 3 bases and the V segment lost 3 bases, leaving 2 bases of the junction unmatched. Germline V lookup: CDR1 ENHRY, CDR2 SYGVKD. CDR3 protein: CAISEAGGYTGELFL. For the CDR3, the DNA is TGTGCCATCAGTGAAGCGGGAGGCTACACCGGGGAGCTGTTTTTG.

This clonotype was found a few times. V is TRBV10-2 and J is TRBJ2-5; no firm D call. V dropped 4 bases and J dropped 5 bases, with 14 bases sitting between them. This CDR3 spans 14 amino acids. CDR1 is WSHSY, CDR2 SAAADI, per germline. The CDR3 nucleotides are TGCGCCAGCAGTGTTACGACCATTAGGGAGACCCAGTACTTC. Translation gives CASSVTTIRETQYF.

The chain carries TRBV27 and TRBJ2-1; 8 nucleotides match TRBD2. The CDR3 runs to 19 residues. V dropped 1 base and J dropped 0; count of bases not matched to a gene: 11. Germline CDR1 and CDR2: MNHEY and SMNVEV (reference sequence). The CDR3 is CASSLFPWSGRGSYNEQFF. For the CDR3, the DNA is TGTGCCAGCAGTTTATTCCCGTGGAGCGGGAGAGGCTCCTACAATGAGCAGTTCTTC.

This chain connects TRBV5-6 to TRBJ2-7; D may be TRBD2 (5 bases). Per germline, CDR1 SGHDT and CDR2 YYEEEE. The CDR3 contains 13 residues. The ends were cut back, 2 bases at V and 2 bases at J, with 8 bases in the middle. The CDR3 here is CASSFGRTYEQYF. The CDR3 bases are TGTGCCAGCAGCTTTGGGAGAACCTACGAGCAGTACTTC.

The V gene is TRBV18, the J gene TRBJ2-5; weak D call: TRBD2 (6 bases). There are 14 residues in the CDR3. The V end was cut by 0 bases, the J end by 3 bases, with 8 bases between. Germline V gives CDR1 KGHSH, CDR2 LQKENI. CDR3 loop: CASSPPGGEETQYF. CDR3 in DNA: TGTGCCAGCTCACCACCCGGGGGAGAAGAGACCCAGTACTTC.

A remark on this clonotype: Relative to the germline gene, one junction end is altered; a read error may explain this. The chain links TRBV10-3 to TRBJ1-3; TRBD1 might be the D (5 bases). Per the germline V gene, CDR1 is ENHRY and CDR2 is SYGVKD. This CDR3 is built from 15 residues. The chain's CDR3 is CASSQGGNSGNPIYF. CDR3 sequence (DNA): TGTGCCAGTTCTCAGGGAGGCAACTCTGGAAACCCCATATATTTT.

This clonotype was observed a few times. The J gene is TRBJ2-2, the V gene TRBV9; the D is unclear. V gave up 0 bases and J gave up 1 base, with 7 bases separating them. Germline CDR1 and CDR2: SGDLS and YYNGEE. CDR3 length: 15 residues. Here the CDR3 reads CASSVGGVNTGELFF. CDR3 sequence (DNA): TGTGCCAGCAGCGTAGGTGGGGTGAACACCGGGGAGCTGTTTTTT.

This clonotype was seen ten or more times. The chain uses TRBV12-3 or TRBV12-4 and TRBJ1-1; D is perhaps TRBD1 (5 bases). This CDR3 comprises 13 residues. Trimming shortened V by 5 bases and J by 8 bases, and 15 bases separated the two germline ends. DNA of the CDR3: TGTGCCAGCAGTGCGGGACCAGGGCTGGAAGCTTTCTTT. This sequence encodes CASSAGPGLEAFF.